Below are 23 T cell receptor beta chains sequenced from a single sample in a study of T-cell memory formation after mild COVID-19. TCRdb re-called the 5' RACE reads with MiXCR, one entry per CDR3 protein. Altogether 300,000 or so distinct CDR3 sequences are present, about 15% being singletons, with the ten largest covering 22%. The sequenced sample was PBMCs or a T cell subset sorted from them (not recorded which). These receptors all come from a man in his late teens or twenties who had mild COVID-19 (a few samples of this study predate the infection). Cell type and time point are not known.

The chain is built from TRBV6-5 and TRBJ2-3; 8 bases match TRBD1. With V trimmed by 7 bases and J by 4 bases, 4 bases remained unmatched. The CDR3 runs to 13 residues. Germline V gene lookup returns CDR1 MNHEY and CDR2 SVGAGI. CDR3 sequence (DNA): TGTGCCAGCACCAACAGGGGGGCAGATACGCAGTATTTT. Amino acids: CASTNRGADTQYF.

The chain has TRBV5-1 and TRBJ2-2; D may be TRBD2 (6 bases). Between the trimmed V and J ends, which lost 0 bases and 5 bases, there was a span of 11 bases. Germline V lookup: CDR1 SGHRS, CDR2 YFSETQ. CDR3 size: 15 residues. The CDR3 nucleotides are TGCGCCAGCAGCTTGGCGGTGCGGGGAACCGGGGAGCTGTTTTTT. This codes for CASSLAVRGTGELFF.

This clonotype was counted many times. The V and J genes are TRBV4-3 and TRBJ1-4; D might be TRBD1 (6 bases). The germline gives CDR1 LGHNA, CDR2 YSLEER. This CDR3 is 15 amino acids long. Trimming stripped 1 base from V and 8 bases from J, with 14 bases between. CDR3 loop: CASSQGRQGYEKLFF. The CDR3 region has the DNA TGCGCCAGCAGCCAAGGTCGCCAGGGGTACGAAAAACTGTTTTTT.

In its sample, this clonotype was seen a few times. V is TRBV2 and J is TRBJ2-3; TRBD1 or TRBD2 may be the D gene (5 bases each). CDR1 and CDR2 from the germline V gene are SNHLY and FYNNEI. There are 15 residues in the CDR3. The V gene lost 5 bases and the J gene lost 0 bases, with 12 bases spanning the gap. The DNA of the CDR3 is TGTGCCAGCAGTCCAGGGACGGGAAGCACAGATACGCAGTATTTT. The encoded protein is CASSPGTGSTDTQYF. The full variable domain, with the rest looked up from reference TRBV2 and TRBJ2-3, is EPEVTQTPSHQVTQMGQEVILRCVPISNHLYFYWYRQILGQKVEFLVSFYNNEISEKSEIFDDQFSVERPDGSNFTLKIRSTKLEDSAMYFCASSPGTGSTDTQYFGPGTRLTVL.

The sample holds a few counts of this clonotype. The CDR3 DNA sequence: TGTGCCAGCACCGAAGACACCCAGGCGTTAAACTATGGCTACACCTTC. Amino acid sequence: CASTEDTQALNYGYTF. The rearrangement uses TRBV7-9 and TRBJ1-2; D gene ambiguous. The ends were cut back, 7 bases at V and 2 bases at J, with 20 bases in the middle. The CDR3 has 16 residues. Germline values: CDR1 SEHNR, CDR2 FQNEAQ (reference sequence). Using reference TRBV7-9 and TRBJ1-2 for the parts outside the CDR3, the full variable domain is DTGVSQNPRHKITKRGQNVTFRCDPISEHNRLYWYRQTLGQGPEFLTYFQNEAQLEKSRLLSDRFSAERPKGSFSTLEIQRTEQGDSAMYLCASTEDTQALNYGYTFGSGTRLTVV.

This chain uses TRBV5-6 with TRBJ1-2; no firm D call. The CDR3 spans 15 residues. With 1 base removed from V and 4 bases from J, the gap between germline ends came to 14 bases. Germline loops: CDR1 SGHDT, CDR2 YYEEEE. The CDR3 nucleotides are TGTGCCAGCAGCTTGTTGAGGGCAGGAGTCTATGGCTACACCTTC. Amino acids: CASSLLRAGVYGYTF.

This clonotype was seen only a few times. The V and J genes are TRBV6-6 and TRBJ1-6; D is unresolved. V lost 8 bases to trimming and J lost 9 bases, with 5 bases between them. Germline V gives CDR1 MNHNY, CDR2 SVGAGI (reference sequence). The CDR3 spans 10 residues. In nucleotides, the CDR3 is TGTGCCAGCGGGCGTTCACCCCTCCACTTT. It translates to CASGRSPLHF.

This clonotype was found many times. V usage is TRBV7-2 and J usage is TRBJ1-2; TRBD1 matches at 12 bases. J gave up 7 bases and V 3 bases, and 9 bases lay outside the gene matches. The germline V gene has CDR1 SGHTA and CDR2 FQGNSA. The CDR3 has 16 residues. The CDR3 DNA is TGTGCCAGCAGCTTGAACCGGGACAGGGGGCGGGGTGGCTACACCTTC. Residues: CASSLNRDRGRGGYTF.

The rearrangement uses TRBV4-3 and TRBJ1-2; 9 positions agree with TRBD1. The CDR3 extends over 14 amino acids. Looked up from germline, CDR1 is LGHNA and CDR2 is YSLEER. After removal of 4 bases from V and 4 bases from J, the junction contained 4 bases not matched to a gene. The chain's CDR3 is CASSPRQGVYGYTF. Here the CDR3 DNA reads TGCGCCAGCAGCCCGCGACAGGGGGTCTATGGCTACACCTTC.

The genes are TRBV7-3 and TRBJ1-2; 7 nucleotides line up with TRBD1. The trim removed 5 bases at V and 8 bases at J, leaving 8 bases unmatched. CDR3 length: 13 residues. Germline V gene sequence: CDR1 SGHTA, CDR2 FQGTGA. CDR3 sequence: CASSPDRVGGYTF. CDR3 coding DNA: TGTGCCAGCAGCCCTGACAGGGTGGGCGGCTACACCTTC.

J is TRBJ2-7 and V is TRBV5-1, with D possibly matching TRBD1 (6 bases). Trimming stripped 6 bases from V and 5 bases from J, with 9 bases between. The CDR3 spans 11 residues. Germline V gene lookup returns CDR1 SGHRS and CDR2 YFSETQ. CDR3 sequence: CASTSGDEQYF. CDR3 sequence (DNA): TGCGCCAGCACCTCAGGGGACGAGCAGTACTTC.

J is TRBJ2-7 and V is TRBV27, with D maybe TRBD2 (7 bases). CDR3 length: 12 residues. Trimming removed 2 bases from V and 8 bases from J, with 10 bases in between. Germline-derived CDR1 and CDR2 are MNHEY and SMNVEV (reference sequence). CDR3 sequence reads: CASSLEGGQQYF. CDR3 bases: TGTGCCAGCAGTTTAGAGGGGGGGCAGCAGTACTTC.

This clonotype was seen more than once but under ten times. The gene calls are TRBV4-3 and TRBJ1-4, with D possibly matching TRBD1 (5 bases). Germline V gene data show CDR1 as LGHNA and CDR2 as YSLEER. V was shortened by 1 base and J by 4 bases, with 13 bases between the two germline ends. The CDR3 runs to 16 residues. The CDR3 loop is CASSQGTGTGNEKLFF. The DNA for the CDR3 is TGCGCCAGCAGCCAAGGAACCGGGACCGGTAATGAAAAACTGTTTTTT.

This clonotype came up a few times. The chain recombines TRBV6-2 or TRBV6-3 with TRBJ2-7; 9 bases fit TRBD1. The V gene's germline CDR1 is MNHEY and CDR2 SVGEGT. The CDR3 has 13 residues. The V and J ends lost 4 bases and 6 bases, in that order; junction bases with no gene match: 4. This CDR3 is CASSFGTGLEQYF. The CDR3 DNA is TGTGCCAGCAGTTTTGGGACAGGGCTCGAGCAGTACTTC.

This clonotype was counted at least ten times. The J gene is TRBJ1-4, the V gene TRBV25-1; D uncertain. Germline V gene sequence: CDR1 MGHDK, CDR2 SYGVNS. This CDR3 is built from 16 residues. With 4 bases removed from V and 2 bases from J, the gap between germline ends came to 14 bases. The CDR3: CASSGGREGTNEKLFF. The CDR3 nucleotides read TGTGCCAGCAGTGGAGGGAGAGAAGGGACTAATGAAAAACTGTTTTTT.

This chain's CDR3 is CASSLQRGGPGETQYF. In DNA, the CDR3 is TGTGCCAGCAGCTTACAGCGGGGGGGCCCGGGTGAGACCCAGTACTTC. The rearrangement joins TRBV7-9 to TRBJ2-5; 10 bases are shared with TRBD2. The CDR3 consists of 16 residues. CDR1 SEHNR and CDR2 FQNEAQ come from the germline V gene (reference sequence). Unmatched junction bases numbered 8, after V lost 2 bases and J lost 5 bases.

This clonotype was seen repeatedly, ten times or more. The V and J genes are TRBV7-8 and TRBJ2-5; unclear D gene. CDR1 and CDR2 (germline): SGHVS, FQNEAQ. The CDR3 spans 12 residues. With 2 bases removed from V and 13 bases from J, the gap between germline ends came to 14 bases. The CDR3 reads CASSLSSLAMYF. As DNA, the CDR3 is TGTGCCAGCAGCTTATCATCCTTGGCCATGTACTTC.

This clonotype occurred many times. This chain uses TRBV28 with TRBJ2-1; 7 bases are shared with TRBD2. The CDR3 is made up of 16 amino acids. J was trimmed by 0 bases and V by 7 bases; bases with no gene match: 9. In germline, CDR1 is MDHEN, CDR2 SYDVKM. For the CDR3, the DNA is TGTGCCAGCATTACACCCGGGGGGAGCTCCTACAATGAGCAGTTCTTC. This gives the protein CASITPGGSSYNEQFF.

The rearrangement links TRBV6-2 or TRBV6-3 to TRBJ1-5; D might be TRBD1 (6 bases). The length of the CDR3 is 17 residues. In germline, CDR1 is MNHEY, CDR2 SVGEGT. The V end was cut by 6 bases, the J end by 7 bases, with 25 bases between. Written as DNA, the CDR3 is TGTGCCAGCAGCGATCATTTTTCCCGGGGGCGACGGCAGCCCCAGCATTTT. Encoded protein: CASSDHFSRGRRQPQHF.

This clonotype was counted ten times or more. The genes are TRBV12-3 or TRBV12-4 and TRBJ2-3, with TRBD1 identical over 7 bases. This CDR3 spans 13 amino acids. V lost 2 bases to trimming and J lost 8 bases; unmatched junction nucleotides: 4. In DNA, the CDR3 is TGTGCCAGCAGTTTACCCCAGGGGGTTACGCAGTATTTT. Protein: CASSLPQGVTQYF.

In this sample, this clonotype turned up a few times. The rearrangement joins TRBV27 to TRBJ2-1; 9 positions agree with TRBD2. Trimming cost V 6 bases and J 9 bases; bases outside gene matches: 6. The CDR3 runs to 13 residues. The germline gives CDR1 MNHEY, CDR2 SMNVEV (reference sequence). The CDR3 reads CASSQGLASEQFF. The DNA of the CDR3 is TGTGCCAGCAGCCAGGGACTAGCCAGTGAGCAGTTCTTC.

This clonotype was recorded a few times. V and J are TRBV6-2 or TRBV6-3 and TRBJ2-1, with 8 positions matching TRBD1. The V segment lost 5 bases and the J segment 1 base; nucleotides outside the gene matches: 10. Germline CDR1 and CDR2: MNHEY and SVGEGT. The CDR3 runs to 17 residues. The CDR3 region is CASSDPGGRGSYNEQFF. CDR3 bases: TGTGCCAGCAGTGACCCAGGGGGCCGGGGATCCTACAATGAGCAGTTCTTC.

This clonotype was counted a few times. The rearrangement uses TRBV5-6 and TRBJ2-7, with D possibly being TRBD2 (6 bases). The CDR3 covers 15 residues. The germline V gene has CDR1 SGHDT and CDR2 YYEEEE. The V end lost 3 bases, the J end lost 5 bases, and 18 bases lay between the germline ends. The CDR3 loop is CASSWGVWAGDEQYF. The CDR3 DNA reads TGTGCCAGCAGCTGGGGGGTATGGGCCGGGGACGAGCAGTACTTC.